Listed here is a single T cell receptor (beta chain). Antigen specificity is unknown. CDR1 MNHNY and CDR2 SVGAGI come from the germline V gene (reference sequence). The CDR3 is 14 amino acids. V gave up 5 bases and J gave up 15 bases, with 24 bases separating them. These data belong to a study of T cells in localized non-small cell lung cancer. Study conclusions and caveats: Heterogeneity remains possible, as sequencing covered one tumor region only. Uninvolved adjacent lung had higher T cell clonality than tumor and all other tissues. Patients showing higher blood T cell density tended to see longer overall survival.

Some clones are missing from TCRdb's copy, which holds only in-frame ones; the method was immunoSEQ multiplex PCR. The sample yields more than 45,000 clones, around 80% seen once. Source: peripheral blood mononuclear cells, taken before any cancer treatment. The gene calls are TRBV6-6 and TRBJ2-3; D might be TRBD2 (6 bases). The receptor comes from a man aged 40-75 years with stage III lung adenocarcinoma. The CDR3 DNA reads TGTGCCAGCAGTACGACGGGGGTCCAGATACGAGAATATTTT. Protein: CASSTTGVQIREYF.